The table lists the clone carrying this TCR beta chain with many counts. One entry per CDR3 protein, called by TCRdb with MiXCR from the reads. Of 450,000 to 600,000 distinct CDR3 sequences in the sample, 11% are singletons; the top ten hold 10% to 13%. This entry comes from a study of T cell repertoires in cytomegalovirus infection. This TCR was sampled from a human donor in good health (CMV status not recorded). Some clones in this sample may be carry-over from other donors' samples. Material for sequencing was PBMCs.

This CDR3 is CASWRTGVFVGEAFF. The CDR3 DNA reads TGTGCCAGTTGGAGGACAGGGGTCTTCGTGGGGGAAGCTTTCTTT. The chain has TRBV19 and TRBJ1-1, with 9 bases matching TRBD1. There are 15 residues in the CDR3. The germline gives CDR1 LNHDA, CDR2 SQIVND (reference sequence). After removal of 8 bases from V and 8 bases from J, the junction contained 15 bases not matched to a gene.